This T cell receptor (beta chain) originates from a study of CD8+CD57+ T cells in acquired aplastic anemia. Study summary: DNA per sorted CD4+ or CD8+ sample ranged about 0.2 to 30 ug, averaging roughly 3.2 ug. CD4+ cell libraries from healthy donors averaged approximately 10 million reads. General study results and limits: Overlap between patients and controls comprised roughly 28 CD8+ CDR3 sequences. Between the patient and control groups, CD8+ Simpson's diversity did not differ significantly.

TCR beta VDJ and CDR3 were profiled, and genomic DNA was the template. One entry per CDR3 protein results from TCRdb running MiXCR on the reads. This table holds fewer than 70,000 distinct CDR3 sequences, around half found once. As regards this clonotype: Its antigen is not identified.

This sequence originates from a human donor in good health, serving as a control. Input material: sorted CD4+, CD8+, or CD8+CD57+ T cells (not recorded which) from PBMCs.

This CDR3 is CASSLGPPETQYF. In DNA, the CDR3 is TGTGCCAGCAGTTTGGGCCCCCCGGAGACCCAGTACTTC. This chain joins TRBV27 and TRBJ2-5; no clear D gene. Germline values: CDR1 MNHEY, CDR2 SMNVEV (reference sequence). V dropped 3 bases and J dropped 5 bases, with 10 bases sitting between them. The CDR3 extends over 13 amino acids.